The clone carrying this TCR beta chain was seen only a few times. Antigen specificity is unknown. A single record per CDR3 protein comes from TCRdb applying MiXCR to the reads. This sample has roughly 140,000 distinct CDR3 sequences, with 23% found just once. The source of the sample is a study of T cell repertoires in cytomegalovirus infection. Whole-study findings and limits: Within the response measured ex vivo, HLA-C-restricted CMV-specific TCR beta clonotypes were dominant. Using cumulative public TCR beta family frequency, the authors identified those who carried CMV together with the relevant HLA.

The germline CDR1 and CDR2 sequences are MDHEN and SYDVKM. The CDR3 is 17 amino acids. The V end was cut by 6 bases, the J end by 5 bases, with 26 bases between. The chain links TRBV28 to TRBJ2-7; D is perhaps TRBD1 (5 bases). The TCR originated in a human donor in good health (CMV status not recorded). Some clones in this sample may be carry-over from other donors' samples. Sequenced material: PBMCs. The CDR3 coding sequence is TGTGCCAGCAGCTTAAACCCAGGGAAAGTAGGGGTTGACGAGCAGTACTTC. Encoded protein: CASSLNPGKVGVDEQYF.